The entry below describes one T cell receptor beta chain. These data come from a study of OX40 agonist ivuxolimab in advanced cancers. The germline gives CDR1 SGHTA, CDR2 FQGTGA. V lost 2 bases, J lost 6 bases, and 7 bases lay in between. The CDR3 is 13 residues long. The method was immunoSEQ multiplex PCR; TCRdb's version includes in-frame clones alone and lacks a portion of them. The sample has some 87,000 clones, more than 70% seen once; the top ten hold 0.72%. The source material was CD4+ or CD8+ T cells sorted from blood, sampled in a trial of the OX40 agonist ivuxolimab. The clonotype originates from an adult with an advanced solid tumor such as melanoma, head and neck, liver or kidney cancer. The J gene is TRBJ2-2, the V gene TRBV7-3, with D possibly TRBD2 on 5 matching bases. The CDR3: CASSLEGPGELFF. The CDR3 bases are TGTGCCAGCAGCTTAGAGGGCCCCGGGGAGCTGTTTTTT.